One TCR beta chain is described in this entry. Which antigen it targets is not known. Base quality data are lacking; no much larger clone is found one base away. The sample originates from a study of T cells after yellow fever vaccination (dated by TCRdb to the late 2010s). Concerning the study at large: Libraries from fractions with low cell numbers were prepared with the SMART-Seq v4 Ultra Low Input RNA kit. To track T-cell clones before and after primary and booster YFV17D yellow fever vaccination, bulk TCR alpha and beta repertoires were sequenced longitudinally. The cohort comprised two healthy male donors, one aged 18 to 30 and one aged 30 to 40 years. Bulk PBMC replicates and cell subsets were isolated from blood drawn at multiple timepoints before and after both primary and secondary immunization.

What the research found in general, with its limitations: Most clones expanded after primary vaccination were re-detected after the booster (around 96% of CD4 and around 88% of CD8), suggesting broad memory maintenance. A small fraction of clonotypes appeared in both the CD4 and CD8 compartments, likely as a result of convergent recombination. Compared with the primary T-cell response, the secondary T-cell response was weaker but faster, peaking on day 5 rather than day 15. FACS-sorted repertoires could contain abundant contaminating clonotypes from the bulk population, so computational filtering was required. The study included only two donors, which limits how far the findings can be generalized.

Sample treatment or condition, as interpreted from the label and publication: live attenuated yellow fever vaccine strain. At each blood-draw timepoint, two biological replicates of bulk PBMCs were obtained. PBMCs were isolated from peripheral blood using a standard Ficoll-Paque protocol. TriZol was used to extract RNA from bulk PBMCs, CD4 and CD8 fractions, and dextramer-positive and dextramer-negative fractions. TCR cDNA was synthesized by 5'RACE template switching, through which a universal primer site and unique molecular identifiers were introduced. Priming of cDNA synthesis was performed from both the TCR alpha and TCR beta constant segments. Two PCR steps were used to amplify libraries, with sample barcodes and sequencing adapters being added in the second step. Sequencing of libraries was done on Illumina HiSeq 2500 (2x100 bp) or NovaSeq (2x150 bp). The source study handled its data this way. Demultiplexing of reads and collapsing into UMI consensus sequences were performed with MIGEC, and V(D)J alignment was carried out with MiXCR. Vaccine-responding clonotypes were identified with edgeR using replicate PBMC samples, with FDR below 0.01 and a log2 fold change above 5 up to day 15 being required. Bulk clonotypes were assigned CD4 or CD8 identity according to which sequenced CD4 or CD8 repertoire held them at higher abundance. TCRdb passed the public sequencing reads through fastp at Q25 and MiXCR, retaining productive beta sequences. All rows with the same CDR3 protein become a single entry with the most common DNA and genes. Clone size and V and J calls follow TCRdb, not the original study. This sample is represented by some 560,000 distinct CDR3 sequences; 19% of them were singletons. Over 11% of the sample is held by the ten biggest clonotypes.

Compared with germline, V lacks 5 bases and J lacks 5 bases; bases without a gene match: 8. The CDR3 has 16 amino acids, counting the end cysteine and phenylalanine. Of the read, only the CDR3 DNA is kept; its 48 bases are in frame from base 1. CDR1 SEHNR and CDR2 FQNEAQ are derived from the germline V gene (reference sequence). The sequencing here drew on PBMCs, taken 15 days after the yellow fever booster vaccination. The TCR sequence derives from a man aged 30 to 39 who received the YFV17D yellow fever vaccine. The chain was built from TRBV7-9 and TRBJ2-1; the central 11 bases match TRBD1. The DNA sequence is TGTGCCAGCAGCCCCTGGGACAGGGGGAATCACAATGAGCAGTTCTTC. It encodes CASSPWDRGNHNEQFF.